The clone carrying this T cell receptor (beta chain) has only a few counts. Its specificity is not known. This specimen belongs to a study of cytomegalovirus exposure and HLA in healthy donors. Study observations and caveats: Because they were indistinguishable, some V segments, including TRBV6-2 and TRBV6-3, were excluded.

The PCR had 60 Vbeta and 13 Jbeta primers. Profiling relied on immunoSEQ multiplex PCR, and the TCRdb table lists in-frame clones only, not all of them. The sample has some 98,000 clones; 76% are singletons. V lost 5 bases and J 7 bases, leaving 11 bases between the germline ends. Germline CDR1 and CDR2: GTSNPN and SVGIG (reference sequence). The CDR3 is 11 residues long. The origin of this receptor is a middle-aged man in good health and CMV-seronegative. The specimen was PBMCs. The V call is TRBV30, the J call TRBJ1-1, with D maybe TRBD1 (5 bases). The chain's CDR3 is CAWQDTGEAFF. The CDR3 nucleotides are TGTGCCTGGCAGGACACAGGTGAAGCTTTCTTT.